The sequence of this TCR beta chain was determined in a study of cytomegalovirus exposure and HLA in healthy donors. As regards this clone: Its target is not known.

Overall study findings and caveats: A few CMV-associated chains proved CMV antigen-specific in vitro.

Only in-frame clones appear in the TCRdb table, and some are missing; sequencing was by immunoSEQ multiplex PCR. The sample carries 250,000 to 400,000 clones, roughly 90% recorded once. V lost 4 bases to trimming and J lost 6 bases, with 22 bases between them. From germline, CDR1 is SGHRS and CDR2 YFSETQ. This CDR3 is built from 16 residues. The TCR sequence derives from a man under 40 in good health and CMV-seronegative. The gene calls are TRBV5-1 and TRBJ1-2; D might be TRBD1 (5 bases). The specimen was PBMCs. The CDR3 is CASSPHYPGGADGYTF. CDR3 nucleotide sequence: TGCGCCAGCAGCCCCCATTATCCGGGGGGAGCAGATGGCTACACCTTC.